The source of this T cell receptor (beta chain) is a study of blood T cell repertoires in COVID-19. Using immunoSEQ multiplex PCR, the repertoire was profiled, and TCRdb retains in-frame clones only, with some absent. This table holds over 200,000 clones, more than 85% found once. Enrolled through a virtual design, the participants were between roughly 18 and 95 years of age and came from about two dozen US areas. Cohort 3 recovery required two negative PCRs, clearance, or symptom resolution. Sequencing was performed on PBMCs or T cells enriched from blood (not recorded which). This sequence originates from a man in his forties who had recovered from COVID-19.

The CDR3 protein is CASSLGTSGRYTDTQYF. As DNA, the CDR3 is TGTGCCAGCAGCCTTGGGACTAGCGGGAGGTATACAGATACGCAGTATTTT. The rearrangement links TRBV9 to TRBJ2-3; 15 positions agree with TRBD2. The CDR3 has 17 amino acids. CDR1 and CDR2 from the germline V gene are SGDLS and YYNGEE. The V segment lost 4 bases and the J segment 3 bases; nucleotides outside the gene matches: 6.